This T cell receptor (beta chain) stems from a study of blood T cells in healthy people across ages. In regard to this clonotype: Its antigen remains unknown.

Germline values: CDR1 SQVTM, CDR2 ANQGSEA. The CDR3 contains 10 residues. The ends were cut back, 5 bases at V and 11 bases at J, with 11 bases in the middle. It was with a sample-barcoded 5' primer and a J-beta primer mix that a second PCR of roughly 7 to 12 cycles was run. A template-switch adaptor that had 12 random nucleotides put a tag on each cDNA molecule. TCRdb recomputed calls from the 5' RACE reads with MiXCR, one row per CDR3 protein. The sample comprises hundreds of thousands of distinct CDR3 sequences, about 61% of which are singletons, and roughly 24% rests with the top ten. Study-level points and caveats: What prevented conclusive comparison of naive and antigen-experienced cells was that PBMCs were unsorted. Estimates based on one million T cells were treated as lower bounds.

What was sequenced was blood. The gene calls are TRBV29-1 and TRBJ2-3; no clear D gene. The sequence came from a middle-aged man in good health. This CDR3 reads CSVHLIGQYF. In DNA form, the CDR3 reads TGCAGCGTTCATCTCATAGGGCAGTATTTT.